This T cell receptor (beta chain) was sequenced for a study of blood T cell repertoires in COVID-19. Across the study: Italy, Spain and the United States were the sources of the convalescent and acute COVID-19 samples. The cDNA or gDNA used as material had been derived from T cells, B-cell-depleted T cells, or PBMCs.

This CDR3 region has 14 residues. CDR1 SGDLS and CDR2 YYNGEE come from the germline V gene. V lost 10 bases, J lost 1 base, and 8 bases stayed unmatched. In the source study's methods: From reference gene primer amplification, estimates of nucleated cell counts were derived. TCRdb's copy holds only in-frame clones and misses some; the assay was immunoSEQ multiplex PCR. V and J calls and clone size follow that table, whereas D and trimming were derived from the DNA. The data show around 81,000 clones, around nine tenths seen once. The chain has TRBV9 and TRBJ2-7, with TRBD1 matching 10 bases. The TCR sequence derives from a woman aged 55 to 70 with acute or convalescent COVID-19. The sequencing input was peripheral blood. The CDR3: CADPRQGASYEQYF. The DNA for the CDR3 is TGTGCCGACCCTAGACAGGGGGCTTCCTACGAGCAGTACTTC. Full variable domain (rest looked up from reference TRBV9 and TRBJ2-7): DSGVTQTPKHLITATGQRVTLRCSPRSGDLSVYWYQQSLDQGLQFLIQYYNGEERAKGNILERFSAQQFPDLHSELNLSSLELGDSALYFCADPRQGASYEQYFGPGTRLTVT.